Listed below are T cell receptor beta chains from one sample, sequenced in a study of T-cell reconstitution after alpha-beta-depleted transplantation in children. A single record per CDR3 protein comes from TCRdb applying MiXCR to the PCR reads. The table has about 16,000 distinct CDR3 sequences, just over 5% seen once. The sequencing used PBMCs, collected before TCRalphabeta/CD19-depleted stem cell transplant. These receptor sequences come from a boy aged 10-17 years with acute lymphoblastic leukemia, due to receive a stem cell transplant. Each CDR3 is given with its conserved first and last residue. D genes are given only for firm matches. The size of a clone is reported for some rows only, either as once, few or many, or as a class for expanded clones.

abundance	j_gene	d_gene	v_gene	CDR3nt	CDR3aa
many	TRBJ2-1	-	TRBV2	TGTGCCAGCAGGTACGCGGCTGATGAGCAGTTCTTC	CASRYAADEQFF
many	TRBJ2-7	-	TRBV18	TGTGCCAGCTCACCGGGACCCCTCGAGCAGTACTTC	CASSPGPLEQYF
many	TRBJ2-1	-	TRBV24-1	TGTGCCACCAGTGATTCCCTTTTCGTTGGTCGGACCAAAAGCTCCTACAATGAGCAGTTCTTC	CATSDSLFVGRTKSSYNEQFF
many	TRBJ2-1	TRBD2	TRBV29-1	TGCAGCGCCGTGACTAGCGGGAGAGAAAACAATGAGCAGTTCTTC	CSAVTSGRENNEQFF
-	TRBJ2-5	-	TRBV3-1	TGTGCCAGCTCCCTCCAGGGGGGACTAGAAGGAGAGCAAGAGACCCAGTACTTC	CASSLQGGLEGEQETQYF
many	TRBJ2-5	-	TRBV6-2/TRBV6-3	TGTGCCAGCACCCGGGGGAACCCAGCTCAAGAGACCCAGTACTTC	CASTRGNPAQETQYF
many	TRBJ2-7	-	TRBV20-1	TGCAGTGCTAGAGATGGGGGGGCGAGAGAGCAGTACTTC	CSARDGGAREQYF
many	TRBJ2-3	-	TRBV2	TGTGCCAGCAGGCGGTTTTGGGTTTACACAGATACGCAGTATTTT	CASRRFWVYTDTQYF
few	TRBJ2-7	TRBD2	TRBV19	TGTGCCAGTAGTACCCGGACTAGCGGGGGTTCCTACGAGCAGTACTTC	CASSTRTSGGSYEQYF
few	TRBJ2-3	-	TRBV7-2	TGTGCCAGCAGCTTCTGGGGGGCGACAGATACGCAGTATTTT	CASSFWGATDTQYF
medium-sized	TRBJ1-1	TRBD1	TRBV11-2	TGTGCCAGCAGGCGGGGACAGCAAAAGAGCACTGAAGCTTTCTTT	CASRRGQQKSTEAFF
many	TRBJ2-7	TRBD1	TRBV5-1	TGCGCCAGCAGCTTGAACAGGGGCGAGCAGTACTTC	CASSLNRGEQYF
medium-sized	TRBJ2-1	TRBD1	TRBV28	TGTGCCAGCATCACCGGACAGGCTCTATACAATGAGCAGTTCTTC	CASITGQALYNEQFF
many	TRBJ2-7	-	TRBV6-1	TGTGCCAGTGGGAGGGGGCCGGGCTCCTACGAGCAGTACTTC	CASGRGPGSYEQYF
medium-sized	TRBJ2-7	-	TRBV29-1	TGCAGCGTGACCCCGGGGGGCAACGAGCAGTACTTC	CSVTPGGNEQYF
many	TRBJ2-7	TRBD1	TRBV7-2	TGTGCCAGCAGCTTAGTCGGGACAGGGGTCGTCGAGCAGTACTTC	CASSLVGTGVVEQYF
many	TRBJ2-3	-	TRBV6-6	TGTGCCAGCAGAGATGGGAATACAGATACGCAGTATTTT	CASRDGNTDTQYF
many	TRBJ2-2	TRBD2	TRBV7-8	TGTGCCAGCAGCTTAAGCGGGGGGCAGAACACCGGGGAGCTGTTTTTT	CASSLSGGQNTGELFF
many	TRBJ2-1	TRBD2	TRBV24-1	TGTGCCTCGGGCGCCGGGACTAGCGGCCTCTTGGATGAGCAGTTCTTC	CASGAGTSGLLDEQFF
few	TRBJ2-3	TRBD1	TRBV12-3/TRBV12-4	TGTACCTTCAGTGCCTGGGACAGTGCATACTCAACCCTCACAGATACGCAGTATTTT	CTFSAWDSAYSTLTDTQYF
many	TRBJ2-5	-	TRBV20-1	TGCAGTGCTAGAGATCTAGGCAGGACACAAGAGACCCAGTACTTC	CSARDLGRTQETQYF
many	TRBJ2-3	TRBD2	TRBV11-3	TGTGCCAGCAGCGAGCCGGGACTAGCGGGAGCAGATACGCAGTATTTT	CASSEPGLAGADTQYF